This T cell receptor (beta chain) was captured in a study of cytomegalovirus exposure and HLA in healthy donors. Study results and limitations: Among TCR beta chains, those listed as cytomegalovirus-associated numbered some 170. The finding came from a later analysis; first-cohort TCR clusters tended to co-occur in the approximately 120 validation repertoires.

On this clone itself: The antigen is undetermined.

The CDR3 totals 14 residues. Germline V gene sequence: CDR1 MDHEN, CDR2 SYDVKM. Unmatched junction bases numbered 14, after V lost 10 bases and J lost 5 bases. Repertoires were generated with immunoSEQ multiplex PCR, while TCRdb's copy carries only in-frame clones and drops some. The table lists approximately 260,000 clones, 80% to 90% of them singletons. The rearrangement uses TRBV28 and TRBJ2-7; 7 positions match TRBD1. The sequence was collected from a woman aged 18-29 years in good health and CMV-seronegative. The specimen was PBMCs. The CDR3 nucleotides read TGTGCCACCGACACGACAGGGTATTCCCACGAGCAGTACTTC. Translated, it gives CATDTTGYSHEQYF. The whole variable domain, filled in from reference TRBV28 and TRBJ2-7, reads DVKVTQSSRYLVKRTGEKVFLECVQDMDHENMFWYRQDPGLGLRLIYFSYDVKMKEKGDIPEGYSVSREKKERFSLILESASTNQTSMYLCATDTTGYSHEQYFGPGTRLTVT.